The 6 T cell receptor beta chains below were found in one sample sequenced in a study of human T cells and chemical hapten exposure. Time point in this sample: pre-sensitization, week 0. Treatment reported: therapeutic diphenylcyclopropenone sensitization with weekly scalp DPC. TCRdb called the RACE reads again in MiXCR, with one record for every CDR3 protein. The sample includes 180,000 or so distinct CDR3 sequences, around 30% of them seen just once. Sequences were derived from whole blood, sampled in connection with sensitization to the hapten diphenylcyclopropenone (DPC). These TCRs come from a woman in her 30s with alopecia areata. Some clones in this sample may be carry-over from other donors' samples.

V usage is TRBV7-6 and J usage is TRBJ2-2; TRBD2 agrees at 15 bases. The V gene's germline CDR1 is SGHVS and CDR2 FNYEAQ. The CDR3 is 16 residues long. V dropped 5 bases and J dropped 8; count of bases not matched to a gene: 6. CDR3 amino acids: CASSPGLAGGLGELFF. The CDR3 DNA sequence: TGTGCCAGCAGCCCCGGACTAGCGGGGGGGCTTGGGGAGCTGTTTTTT.

This clonotype showed up just a few times. This chain links TRBV5-1 with TRBJ2-5; no firm D call. The germline V and J ends were trimmed by 2 bases and 2 bases, with 4 bases remaining between them. Germline loops: CDR1 SGHRS, CDR2 YFSETQ. The CDR3 sequence is 12 residues long. CDR3 DNA sequence: TGCGCCAGCAGCTTCATGCAAGAGACCCAGTACTTC. Translation: CASSFMQETQYF.

This rearrangement joins TRBV24-1 to TRBJ2-1, with 9 nucleotides matching TRBD1. The J segment lost 0 bases and the V segment lost 7 bases, leaving 6 bases of the junction unmatched. Germline loops: CDR1 KGHDR, CDR2 SFDVKD. CDR3 length: 16 amino acids. The CDR3 sequence: CATRGTGRNSYNEQFF. The CDR3 nucleotides are TGTGCCACCAGAGGGACAGGGAGAAACTCCTACAATGAGCAGTTCTTC.

This clonotype was seen ten or more times. This rearrangement joins TRBV29-1 to TRBJ2-5, with 8 bases identical to TRBD2. Germline values: CDR1 SQVTM, CDR2 ANQGSEA. The CDR3 spans 13 residues. With 7 bases clipped from V and 4 bases from J, the junction kept 8 bases outside the gene matches. CDR3 nucleotide sequence: TGCAGCGGAATGGGACTAGACGGAGAGACCCAGTACTTC. Translating gives CSGMGLDGETQYF.

The genes are TRBV7-2 and TRBJ1-1, with a tentative D call TRBD1 (6 bases). Deletions cut 6 bases from V and 0 bases from J, with 14 bases between. The CDR3 has 15 amino acids. Per germline, CDR1 SGHTA and CDR2 FQGNSA. CDR3 residues: CASRRGAFMNTEAFF. CDR3 DNA: TGTGCCAGCAGAAGGGGGGCATTCATGAACACTGAAGCTTTCTTT.

This clonotype showed up just a few times. V and J are TRBV7-2 and TRBJ2-7, with 8 bases matching TRBD2. CDR1 and CDR2 (germline): SGHTA, FQGNSA. V lost 5 bases to trimming and J lost 0 bases; unmatched junction nucleotides: 3. The CDR3 contains 14 residues. CDR3 DNA sequence: TGTGCCAGCAGCCGGGGGGGCACCTCCTACGAGCAGTACTTC. Protein product: CASSRGGTSYEQYF.